Each of the 10 T cell receptor beta chains below was sequenced from the same sample in a study of identical twins. A single record per CDR3 protein comes from TCRdb applying MiXCR to the 5' RACE reads. The sample has about 520,000 distinct CDR3 sequences; about 20% are singletons. The same specimen was also included in a second study, on T cells expressing NK-cell markers.

What was sequenced was CD4+ T cells sorted from blood. The receptor set was obtained from a young woman in good health.

This clonotype showed up just a few times. This chain joins TRBV11-3 and TRBJ2-7; D not resolved. Germline CDR1 SGHNT, CDR2 YENEEA. V was shortened by 2 bases and J by 2 bases, with 10 bases between the two germline ends. CDR3 length equals 14 residues. CDR3 sequence reads: CASSLPGGAYEQYF. The CDR3 nucleotides read TGTGCCAGCAGCTTACCGGGCGGAGCCTACGAGCAGTACTTC.

The chain couples TRBV4-3 to TRBJ2-7; 8 nucleotides align to TRBD2. This CDR3 has 18 residues. CDR1 and CDR2 (germline): LGHNA, YSLEER. Trimming took 2 bases from V and 3 from J; bases not matched to a gene: 15. CDR3: CASSQLIITSGRYYEQYF. CDR3 nucleotide sequence: TGCGCCAGCAGCCAACTAATTATCACTAGCGGCCGATACTACGAGCAGTACTTC.

The sample holds a few counts of this clonotype. V is TRBV6-5 and J is TRBJ2-1; D tentatively reads TRBD1 or TRBD2 (5 bases each). Trimming cost V 2 bases and J 6 bases, with 20 bases left between them. CDR1 is MNHEY, CDR2 SVGAGI, per germline. The CDR3 has 17 amino acids. In DNA, the CDR3 is TGTGCCAGCAGTTACCCCCTGGGGGTAGGGGCTGGCAATGAGCAGTTCTTC. Translated, it gives CASSYPLGVGAGNEQFF.

V gene TRBV10-3 combines with J gene TRBJ2-3, with 9 positions matching TRBD1. Unmatched junction bases numbered 6, after V lost 6 bases and J lost 2 bases. The CDR3 is 15 amino acids. CDR1 ENHRY and CDR2 SYGVKD come from the germline V gene. CDR3 region: CAIRRTGENTDTQYF. CDR3 DNA sequence: TGTGCCATCAGGAGGACAGGGGAGAACACAGATACGCAGTATTTT.

V and J are TRBV5-1 and TRBJ1-1; D not certain. The germline V gene has CDR1 SGHRS and CDR2 YFSETQ. Trimming cost V 5 bases and J 6 bases, with 14 bases left between them. The CDR3 spans 13 residues. The chain's CDR3 is CASSSGVLAEAFF. The CDR3 bases are TGCGCCAGCAGTTCCGGGGTTCTGGCTGAAGCTTTCTTT. The full variable domain, its missing parts supplied by reference TRBV5-1 and TRBJ1-1, is KAGVTQTPRYLIKTRGQQVTLSCSPISGHRSVSWYQQTPGQGLQFLFEYFSETQRNKGNFPGRFSGRQFSNSRSEMNVSTLELGDSALYLCASSSGVLAEAFFGQGTRLTVV.

This clonotype showed up just a few times. The chain couples TRBV25-1 to TRBJ2-3; TRBD2 matches at 10 bases. The CDR3 length is 17 residues. V shed 7 bases and J 2 bases; nucleotides not matched to a gene: 12. CDR1 and CDR2 (germline): MGHDK, SYGVNS. CDR3 region: CASKRLDSGGNTDTQYF. Written as DNA, the CDR3 is TGTGCCAGCAAGAGGTTGGATAGCGGGGGGAACACAGATACGCAGTATTTT.

The V gene is TRBV20-1, the J gene TRBJ1-1; no reliable D call. Deletions cut 5 bases from V and 4 bases from J, with 11 bases between. This CDR3 spans 12 amino acids. Germline CDR1 DFQATT, CDR2 SNEGSKA (reference sequence). The CDR3 bases are TGCAGTGCTTTATCCATTGGCACTGAAGCTTTCTTT. Translated: CSALSIGTEAFF.

This chain links TRBV19 with TRBJ2-5; no definite D call. V was cut by 2 bases and J by 2 bases, with 6 bases left in between. The germline gives CDR1 LNHDA, CDR2 SQIVND (reference sequence). The CDR3 consists of 13 residues. CDR3 nucleotide sequence: TGTGCCAGTAGTATAAGGCAGCAAGAGACCCAGTACTTC. This encodes CASSIRQQETQYF.

Concerning this clonotype: Relative to the germline gene, one junction end is altered; a read error may explain this. The chain carries TRBV20-1 and TRBJ1-6; TRBD1 matches at 8 bases. The germline V gene has CDR1 DFQATT and CDR2 SNEGSKA (reference sequence). The CDR3 runs to 18 residues. The CDR3 DNA follows: TGCTGTGCTAGAGGGGTCGACTCAGGGGGCGAGGGGAATTCACCCCTCCACTTT. Amino acids: CCARGVDSGGEGNSPLHF.

The chain recombines TRBV7-2 with TRBJ2-6; D remains unclear. V was shortened by 3 bases and J by 0 bases, with 9 bases between the two germline ends. Germline-derived CDR1 and CDR2 are SGHTA and FQGNSA. This CDR3 spans 16 amino acids. CDR3 residues: CASSFKALSGANVLTF. As DNA, the CDR3 is TGTGCCAGCAGCTTTAAGGCACTCTCTGGGGCCAACGTCCTGACTTTC.